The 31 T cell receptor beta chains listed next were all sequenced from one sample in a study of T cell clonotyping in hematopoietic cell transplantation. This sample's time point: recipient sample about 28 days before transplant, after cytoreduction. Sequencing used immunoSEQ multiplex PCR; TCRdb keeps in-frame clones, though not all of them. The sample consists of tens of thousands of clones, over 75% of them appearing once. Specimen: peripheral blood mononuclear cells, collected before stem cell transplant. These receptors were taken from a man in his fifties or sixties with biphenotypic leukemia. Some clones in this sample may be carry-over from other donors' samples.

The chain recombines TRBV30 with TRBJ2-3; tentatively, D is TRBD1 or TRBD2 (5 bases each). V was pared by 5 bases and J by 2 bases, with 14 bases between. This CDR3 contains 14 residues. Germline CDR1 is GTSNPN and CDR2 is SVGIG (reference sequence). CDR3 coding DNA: TGTGCCTGGGTTAGAGGGGAACACACAGATACGCAGTATTTT. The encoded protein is CAWVRGEHTDTQYF.

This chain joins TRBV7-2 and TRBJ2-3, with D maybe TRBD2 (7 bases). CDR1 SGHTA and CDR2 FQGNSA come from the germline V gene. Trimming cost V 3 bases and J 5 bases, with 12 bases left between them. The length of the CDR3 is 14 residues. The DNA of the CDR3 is TGTGCCAGCAGCTTCGGGGGGCCCCAAGATACGCAGTATTTT. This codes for CASSFGGPQDTQYF.

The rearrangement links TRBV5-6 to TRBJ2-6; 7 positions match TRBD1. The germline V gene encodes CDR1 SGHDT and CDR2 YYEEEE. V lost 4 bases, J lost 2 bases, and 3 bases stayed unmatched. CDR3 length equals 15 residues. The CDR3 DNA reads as TGTGCCAGCAGCCTACAGGGGACTGGGGCCAACGTCCTGACTTTC. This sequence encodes CASSLQGTGANVLTF.

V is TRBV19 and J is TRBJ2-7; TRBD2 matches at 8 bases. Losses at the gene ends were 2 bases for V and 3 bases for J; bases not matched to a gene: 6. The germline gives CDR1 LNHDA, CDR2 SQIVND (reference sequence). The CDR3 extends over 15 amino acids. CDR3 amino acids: CASSIRGTRVYEQYF. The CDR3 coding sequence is TGTGCCAGTAGTATACGAGGGACTAGGGTCTACGAGCAGTACTTC.

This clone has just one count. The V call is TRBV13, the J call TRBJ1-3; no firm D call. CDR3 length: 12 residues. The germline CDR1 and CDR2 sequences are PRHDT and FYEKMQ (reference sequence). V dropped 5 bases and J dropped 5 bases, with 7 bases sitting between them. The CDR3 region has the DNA TGTGCCAGCAGCAGACTCCGAAACACCATATATTTT. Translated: CASSRLRNTIYF. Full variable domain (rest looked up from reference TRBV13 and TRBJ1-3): AAGVIQSPRHLIKEKRETATLKCYPIPRHDTVYWYQQGPGQDPQFLISFYEKMQSDKGSIPDRFSAQQFSDYHSELNMSSLELGDSALYFCASSRLRNTIYFGEGSWLTVV.

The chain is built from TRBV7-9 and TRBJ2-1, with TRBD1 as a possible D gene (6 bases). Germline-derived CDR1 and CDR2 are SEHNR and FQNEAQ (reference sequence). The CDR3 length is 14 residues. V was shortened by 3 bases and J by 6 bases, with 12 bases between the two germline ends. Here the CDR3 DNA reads TGTGCCAGCAGCTTGGACAGTTACCGCAATGAGCAGTTCTTC. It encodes CASSLDSYRNEQFF.

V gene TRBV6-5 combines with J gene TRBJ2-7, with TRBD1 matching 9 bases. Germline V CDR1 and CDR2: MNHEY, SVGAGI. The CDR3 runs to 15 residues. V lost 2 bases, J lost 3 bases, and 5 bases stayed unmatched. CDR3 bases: TGTGCCAGCAGTTACCGGGACAGGGATAACTACGAGCAGTACTTC. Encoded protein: CASSYRDRDNYEQYF.

The CDR3 reads CASSGSSEQETQYF. DNA of the CDR3: TGTGCCAGCAGTGGGTCTTCGGAACAAGAGACCCAGTACTTC. The rearrangement uses TRBV2 and TRBJ2-5; D unresolved. The V gene's germline CDR1 is SNHLY and CDR2 FYNNEI. With 4 bases removed from V and 2 bases from J, the gap between germline ends came to 11 bases. The CDR3 runs to 14 residues.

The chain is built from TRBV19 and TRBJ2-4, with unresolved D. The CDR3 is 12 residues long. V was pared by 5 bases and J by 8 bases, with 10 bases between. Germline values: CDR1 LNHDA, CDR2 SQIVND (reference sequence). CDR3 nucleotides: TGTGCCAGTAGTGCCACGTATGACATTCAGTACTTC. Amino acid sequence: CASSATYDIQYF.

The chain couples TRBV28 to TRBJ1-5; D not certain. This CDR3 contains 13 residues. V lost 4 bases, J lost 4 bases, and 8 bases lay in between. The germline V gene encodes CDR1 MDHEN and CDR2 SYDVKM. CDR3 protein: CASSSYPNQPQHF. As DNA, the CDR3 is TGTGCCAGCAGTTCATACCCGAATCAGCCCCAGCATTTT.

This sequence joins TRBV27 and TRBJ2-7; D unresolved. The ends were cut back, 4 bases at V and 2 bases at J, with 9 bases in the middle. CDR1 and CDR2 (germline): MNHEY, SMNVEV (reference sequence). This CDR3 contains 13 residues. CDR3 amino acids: CASSSVETYEQYF. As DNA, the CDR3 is TGTGCCAGCAGTTCCGTAGAAACCTACGAGCAGTACTTC.

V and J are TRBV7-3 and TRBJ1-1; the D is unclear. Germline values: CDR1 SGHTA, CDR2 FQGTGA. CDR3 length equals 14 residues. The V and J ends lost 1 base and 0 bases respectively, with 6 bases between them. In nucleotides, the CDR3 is TGTGCCAGCAGCTTAAGCAGCTTGAACACTGAAGCTTTCTTT. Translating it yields CASSLSSLNTEAFF.

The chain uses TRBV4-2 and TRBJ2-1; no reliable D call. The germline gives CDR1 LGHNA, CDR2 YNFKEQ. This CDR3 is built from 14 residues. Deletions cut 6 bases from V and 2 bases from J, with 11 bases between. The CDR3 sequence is CASSPLSPYNEQFF. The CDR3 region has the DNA TGTGCCAGCAGTCCTTTGAGCCCCTACAATGAGCAGTTCTTC.

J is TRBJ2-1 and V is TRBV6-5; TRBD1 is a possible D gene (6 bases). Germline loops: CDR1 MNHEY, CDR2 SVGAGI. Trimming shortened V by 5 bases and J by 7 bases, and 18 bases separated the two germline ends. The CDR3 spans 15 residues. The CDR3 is CASSPYRDPSNEQFF. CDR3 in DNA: TGTGCCAGCAGTCCATACAGGGATCCATCTAATGAGCAGTTCTTC.

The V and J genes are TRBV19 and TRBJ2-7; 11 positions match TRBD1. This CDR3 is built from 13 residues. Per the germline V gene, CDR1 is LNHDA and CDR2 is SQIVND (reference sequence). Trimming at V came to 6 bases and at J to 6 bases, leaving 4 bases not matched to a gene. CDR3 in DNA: TGTGCCAGTAGCGGACAGGGGGCGACCGAGCAGTACTTC. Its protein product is CASSGQGATEQYF.

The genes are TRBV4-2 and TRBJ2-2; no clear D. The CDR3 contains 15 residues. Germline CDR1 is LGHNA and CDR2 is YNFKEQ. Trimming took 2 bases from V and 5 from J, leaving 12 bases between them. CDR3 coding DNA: TGTGCCAGCAGCCAAAACACGCGCCGTACCGGGGAGCTGTTTTTT. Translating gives CASSQNTRRTGELFF.

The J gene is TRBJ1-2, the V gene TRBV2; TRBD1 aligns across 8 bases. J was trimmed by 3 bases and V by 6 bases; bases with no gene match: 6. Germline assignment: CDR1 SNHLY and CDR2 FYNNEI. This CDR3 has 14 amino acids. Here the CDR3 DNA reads TGTGCCAGCAGCACTATGGACAGGGACTATGGCTACACCTTC. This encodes CASSTMDRDYGYTF. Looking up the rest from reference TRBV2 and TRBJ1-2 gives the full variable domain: EPEVTQTPSHQVTQMGQEVILRCVPISNHLYFYWYRQILGQKVEFLVSFYNNEISEKSEIFDDQFSVERPDGSNFTLKIRSTKLEDSAMYFCASSTMDRDYGYTFGSGTRLTVV.

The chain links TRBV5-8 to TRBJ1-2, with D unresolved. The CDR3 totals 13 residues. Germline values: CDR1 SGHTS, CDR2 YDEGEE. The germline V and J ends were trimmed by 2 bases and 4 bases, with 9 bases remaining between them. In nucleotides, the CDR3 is TGTGCCAGCAGCTTAGGCGGGCCCTATGGCTACACCTTC. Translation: CASSLGGPYGYTF. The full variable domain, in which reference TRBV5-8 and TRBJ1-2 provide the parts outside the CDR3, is EAGVTQSPTHLIKTRGQQATLRCSPISGHTSVYWYQQALGLGLQFLLWYDEGEERNRGNFPPRFSGRQFPNYSSELNVNALELEDSALYLCASSLGGPYGYTFGSGTRLTVV.

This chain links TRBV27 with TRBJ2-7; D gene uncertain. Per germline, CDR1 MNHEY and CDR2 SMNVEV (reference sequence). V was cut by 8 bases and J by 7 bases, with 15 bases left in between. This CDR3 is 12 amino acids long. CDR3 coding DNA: TGTGCCAGCGGATCGCTAGGCAGTGAGCAGTACTTC. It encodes CASGSLGSEQYF.

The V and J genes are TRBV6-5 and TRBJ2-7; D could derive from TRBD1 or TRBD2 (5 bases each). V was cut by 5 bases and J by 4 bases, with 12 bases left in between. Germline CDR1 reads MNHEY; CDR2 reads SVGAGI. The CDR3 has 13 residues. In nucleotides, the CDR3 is TGTGCCAGCAGTAAAACGGGACCTTACGAGCAGTACTTC. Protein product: CASSKTGPYEQYF.

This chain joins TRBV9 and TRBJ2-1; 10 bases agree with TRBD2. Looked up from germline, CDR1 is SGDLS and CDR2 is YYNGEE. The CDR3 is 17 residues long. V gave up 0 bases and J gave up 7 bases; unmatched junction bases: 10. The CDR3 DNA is TGTGCCAGCAGCGTAGAGTATGGAGAACTAGCGGGGAATGAGCAGTTCTTC. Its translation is CASSVEYGELAGNEQFF.

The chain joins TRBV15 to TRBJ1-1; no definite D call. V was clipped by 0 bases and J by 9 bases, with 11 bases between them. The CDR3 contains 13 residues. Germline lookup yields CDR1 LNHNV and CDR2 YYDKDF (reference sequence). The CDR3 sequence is CATSRDRRPQAFF. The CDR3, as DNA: TGTGCCACCAGCAGAGATCGGCGGCCACAAGCTTTCTTT.

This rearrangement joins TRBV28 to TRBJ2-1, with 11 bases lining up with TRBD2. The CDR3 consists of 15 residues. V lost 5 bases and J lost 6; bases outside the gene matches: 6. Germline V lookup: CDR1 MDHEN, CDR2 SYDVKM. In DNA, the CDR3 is TGTGCCAGCAGTATCATACTAGCGGGAGTCAATGAGCAGTTCTTC. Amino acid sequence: CASSIILAGVNEQFF. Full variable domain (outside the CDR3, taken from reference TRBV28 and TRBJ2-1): DVKVTQSSRYLVKRTGEKVFLECVQDMDHENMFWYRQDPGLGLRLIYFSYDVKMKEKGDIPEGYSVSREKKERFSLILESASTNQTSMYLCASSIILAGVNEQFFGPGTRLTVL.

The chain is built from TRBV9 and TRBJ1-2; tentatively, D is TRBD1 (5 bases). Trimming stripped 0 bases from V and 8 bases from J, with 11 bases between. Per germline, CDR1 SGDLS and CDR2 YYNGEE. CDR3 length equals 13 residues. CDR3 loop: CASSVGGARGYTF. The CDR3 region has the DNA TGTGCCAGCAGCGTAGGAGGGGCTCGGGGCTACACCTTC.

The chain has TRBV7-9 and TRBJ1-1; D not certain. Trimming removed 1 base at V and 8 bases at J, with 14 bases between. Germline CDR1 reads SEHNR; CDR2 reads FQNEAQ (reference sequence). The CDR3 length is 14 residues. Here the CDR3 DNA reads TGTGCCAGCAGCTTAGTACCCCAGTCGCCCGAAGCTTTCTTT. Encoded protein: CASSLVPQSPEAFF.

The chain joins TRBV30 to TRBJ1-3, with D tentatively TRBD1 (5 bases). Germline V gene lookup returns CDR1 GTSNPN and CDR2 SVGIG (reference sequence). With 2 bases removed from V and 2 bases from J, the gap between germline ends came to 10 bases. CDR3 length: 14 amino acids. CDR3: CAWSLGVPGNTIYF. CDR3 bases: TGTGCCTGGAGTCTAGGGGTACCTGGAAACACCATATATTTT.

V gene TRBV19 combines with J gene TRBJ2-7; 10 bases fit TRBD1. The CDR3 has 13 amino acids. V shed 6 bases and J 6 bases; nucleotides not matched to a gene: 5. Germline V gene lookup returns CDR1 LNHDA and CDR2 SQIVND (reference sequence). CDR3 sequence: CASRRDRGGEQYF. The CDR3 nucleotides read TGTGCCAGTAGGAGGGACAGGGGAGGCGAGCAGTACTTC. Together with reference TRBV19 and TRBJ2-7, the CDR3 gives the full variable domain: DGGITQSPKYLFRKEGQNVTLSCEQNLNHDAMYWYRQDPGQGLRLIYYSQIVNDFQKGDIAEGYSVSREKKESFPLTVTSAQKNPTAFYLCASRRDRGGEQYFGPGTRLTVT.

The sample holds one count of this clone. The CDR3 bases are TGTGCCAGCAGTCGATTTCAGGGACAGGGGGAGCTGTTTTTT. Protein: CASSRFQGQGELFF. The V and J genes are TRBV25-1 and TRBJ2-2, with TRBD1 matching over 7 bases. This CDR3 has 14 amino acids. Trimming removed 5 bases from V and 8 bases from J; junction bases left unmatched: 8. Germline V CDR1 and CDR2: MGHDK, SYGVNS.

CDR3 protein: CASSSNKRQYF. The CDR3 nucleotides read TGTGCCAGCAGTTCGAATAAACGGCAGTACTTC. The J gene is TRBJ2-7, the V gene TRBV28, with D unresolved. This CDR3 region has 11 residues. The germline V and J ends were trimmed by 4 bases and 9 bases, with 10 bases remaining between them. In germline, CDR1 is MDHEN, CDR2 SYDVKM.

In DNA, the CDR3 is TGCGCCAGCAGCTGGGAGGGATCACACACCTACGAGCAGTACTTC. Protein product: CASSWEGSHTYEQYF. The rearrangement joins TRBV5-1 to TRBJ2-7; 7 bases fit TRBD2. The ends lost 3 bases at V and 2 bases at J; junction bases unmatched: 8. Per the germline V gene, CDR1 is SGHRS and CDR2 is YFSETQ. CDR3 length: 15 residues. The whole variable domain, filled in from reference TRBV5-1 and TRBJ2-7, reads KAGVTQTPRYLIKTRGQQVTLSCSPISGHRSVSWYQQTPGQGLQFLFEYFSETQRNKGNFPGRFSGRQFSNSRSEMNVSTLELGDSALYLCASSWEGSHTYEQYFGPGTRLTVT.

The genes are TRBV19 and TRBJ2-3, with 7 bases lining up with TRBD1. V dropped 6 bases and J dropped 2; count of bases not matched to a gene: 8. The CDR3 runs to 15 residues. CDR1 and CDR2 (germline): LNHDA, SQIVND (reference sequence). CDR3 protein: CASRKMKGATDTQYF. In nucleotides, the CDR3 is TGTGCCAGTAGGAAAATGAAGGGGGCCACAGATACGCAGTATTTT.